This T cell receptor beta chain derives from a study of T cells in Graves' hyperthyroidism and ophthalmopathy. About the research overall: Specimen type is peripheral blood, collected at initial diagnosis prior to any treatment. General study points: Ophthalmopathy was told apart from stable hyperthyroidism by a 13 V-J model.

The CDR3 sequence is 19 residues long. V lost 0 bases to trimming and J lost 0 bases; unmatched junction nucleotides: 6. Template material for amplifying TCR beta CDR3 regions consisted of RNA transcripts. When the TCR CDR3 underwent first-round RT-PCR, the HTBI primer set was used. One entry per CDR3 protein results from TCRdb running MiXCR on the multiplex PCR reads. Of about 350,000 distinct CDR3 sequences listed, about 15% are singletons. Exclusions: uncontrolled infection, other autoimmune disease, pregnancy, lactation. Diagnostic decisions used clinical symptoms, serum thyroxine and TRAb, thyroid ultrasound and orbital computed tomography. This clonotype was detected ten times or more. Its antigen is not known.

Sequences were obtained from blood. The rearrangement joins TRBV12-3 or TRBV12-4 to TRBJ2-3, with 13 bases that match TRBD2. This receptor was obtained from a woman in her thirties with Graves' hyperthyroidism. The CDR3 DNA reads as TGTGCCAGCAGTTTAGCGCTAACTAGCGGGAGGGTTAGCACAGATACGCAGTATTTT. This codes for CASSLALTSGRVSTDTQYF.